A single sample gave rise to the 21 T cell receptor beta chains below, sequenced in a study of cytomegalovirus exposure and HLA in healthy donors. PCR involved 60 Vbeta and 13 Jbeta primers. Sequencing used immunoSEQ multiplex PCR; TCRdb keeps in-frame clones, though not all of them. Of 100,000 to 120,000 clones detected, roughly 79% appear once; the ten largest clones hold about 5.8%. The source material was PBMCs. The receptors stem from a male donor in good health and CMV-seronegative.

This clone was recorded a few times. V is TRBV11-2 and J is TRBJ2-1; D is undetermined. CDR1 and CDR2 from the germline V gene are SGHAT and FQNNGV. This CDR3 has 11 residues. Trimming shortened V by 3 bases and J by 8 bases, and 5 bases separated the two germline ends. The CDR3 nucleotides read TGTGCCAGCAGCTTTATAGATGAGCAGTTCTTC. It yields the protein CASSFIDEQFF.

The chain links TRBV2 to TRBJ1-5, with D possibly being TRBD1 (5 bases). Germline V gives CDR1 SNHLY, CDR2 FYNNEI. This CDR3 comprises 14 residues. V gave up 4 bases and J gave up 5 bases, with 12 bases separating them. The DNA for the CDR3 is TGTGCCAGCAGTGGAAACGGGGGGGATCAGCCCCAGCATTTT. It encodes CASSGNGGDQPQHF. The full variable domain, with the rest looked up from reference TRBV2 and TRBJ1-5, is EPEVTQTPSHQVTQMGQEVILRCVPISNHLYFYWYRQILGQKVEFLVSFYNNEISEKSEIFDDQFSVERPDGSNFTLKIRSTKLEDSAMYFCASSGNGGDQPQHFGDGTRLSIL.

V gene TRBV28 combines with J gene TRBJ2-7, with 7 bases that match TRBD2. The V gene end was trimmed by 6 bases and the J gene end by 9 bases; junction bases not matched to a gene: 11. The CDR3 contains 13 residues. Germline assignment: CDR1 MDHEN and CDR2 SYDVKM. CDR3: CASRDRRERVQYF. The CDR3 bases are TGTGCCAGCAGGGATCGGCGGGAGCGGGTGCAGTACTTC.

J is TRBJ2-7 and V is TRBV4-2, with 15 bases that match TRBD2. CDR1 is LGHNA and CDR2 is YNFKEQ in the germline V gene. The ends lost 4 bases at V and 6 bases at J; junction bases unmatched: 4. The CDR3 spans 15 residues. CDR3 nucleotides: TGTGCCAGCAGCCGGGGGGGACTAGCGGGAGGCGAGCAGTACTTC. Translating gives CASSRGGLAGGEQYF.

The rearrangement uses TRBV6-1 and TRBJ2-7; D is unclear. Looked up from germline, CDR1 is MNHNS and CDR2 is SASEGT. V was pared by 0 bases and J by 1 base, with 10 bases between. The CDR3 extends over 15 amino acids. CDR3 DNA: TGTGCCAGCAGTGAAGCTGATGACGGGTCCTACGAGCAGTACTTC. It translates to CASSEADDGSYEQYF.

V gene TRBV28 combines with J gene TRBJ2-2; D is undetermined. V lost 2 bases to trimming and J lost 0 bases, with 4 bases between them. CDR1 MDHEN and CDR2 SYDVKM come from the germline V gene. CDR3 size: 14 residues. Here the CDR3 DNA reads TGTGCCAGCAGTTTACGTACGAACACCGGGGAGCTGTTTTTT. Residues: CASSLRTNTGELFF.

The chain links TRBV4-3 to TRBJ1-2, with D unresolved. V was cut by 4 bases and J by 7 bases, with 13 bases left in between. This CDR3 has 13 residues. Per the germline V gene, CDR1 is LGHNA and CDR2 is YSLEER. The CDR3 protein is CASSPVREGGYTF. The CDR3 bases are TGCGCCAGCAGCCCCGTCCGGGAGGGTGGCTACACCTTC.

The chain employs TRBV4-2 and TRBJ1-1, with D hard to call. This CDR3 spans 13 amino acids. The germline V gene has CDR1 LGHNA and CDR2 YNFKEQ. V was shortened by 4 bases and J by 0 bases, with 6 bases between the two germline ends. The CDR3 is CASSRGLNTEAFF. The CDR3 DNA follows: TGTGCCAGCAGCCGAGGGTTGAACACTGAAGCTTTCTTT.

Worth noting for this clone: One end of the junction is discordant with germline, which a read error may explain. The genes are TRBV18 and TRBJ2-7; TRBD2 matches at 13 bases. Germline loops: CDR1 KGHSH, CDR2 LQKENI. The CDR3 consists of 13 residues. CDR3 coding DNA: TGTGCCAGCTCCTACGGACTAGCGGGAGTAGAAGACTTC. Amino acids: CASSYGLAGVEDF. Using reference TRBV18 and TRBJ2-7 for the parts outside the CDR3, the full variable domain is NAGVMQNPRHLVRRRGQEARLRCSPMKGHSHVYWYRQLPEEGLKFMVYLQKENIIDESGMPKERFSAEFPKEGPSILRIQQVVRGDSAAYFCASSYGLAGVEDFGPGTRLTVT.

The rearrangement uses TRBV4-2 and TRBJ2-1, with D possibly TRBD2 on 7 matching bases. V lost 0 bases to trimming and J lost 6 bases, with 12 bases between them. CDR1 and CDR2 (germline): LGHNA, YNFKEQ. This CDR3 contains 15 residues. The CDR3 is CASSQEEGGRNEQFF. The DNA of the CDR3 is TGTGCCAGCAGCCAAGAGGAGGGGGGGCGCAATGAGCAGTTCTTC.

The chain has TRBV29-1 and TRBJ1-4; D unclear. Trimming stripped 6 bases from V and 1 base from J, with 9 bases between. CDR1 SQVTM and CDR2 ANQGSEA come from the germline V gene. The CDR3 totals 13 residues. CDR3 nucleotides: TGCAGCGTCAGCGGGAGAACTAATGAAAAACTGTTTTTT. This gives the protein CSVSGRTNEKLFF.

Points on this clone: An end of the junction differs from the germline gene, which may be a read error. Other DNA sequences in the same sample also yield this CDR3. The rearrangement uses TRBV5-6 and TRBJ2-3, with TRBD2 matching over 9 bases. This CDR3 has 14 amino acids. Germline V gene data show CDR1 as SGHDT and CDR2 as YYEEEE. CDR3 sequence reads: CASEVAGAKDTQYF. CDR3 DNA sequence: TGTGCCAGCGAGGTAGCGGGAGCAAAAGATACACAGTATTTT.

This chain joins TRBV28 and TRBJ2-7; possibly TRBD1 for D (5 bases). The germline V and J ends were trimmed by 5 bases and 7 bases, with 15 bases remaining between them. This CDR3 has 13 amino acids. In germline, CDR1 is MDHEN, CDR2 SYDVKM. The CDR3 loop reads CASSPFQTEEQYF. In DNA, the CDR3 is TGTGCCAGCAGTCCTTTCCAGACAGAAGAGCAGTACTTC.

The J gene is TRBJ1-5, the V gene TRBV5-4; the match to TRBD1 covers 8 bases. The ends lost 0 bases at V and 6 bases at J; junction bases unmatched: 2. The CDR3 covers 14 residues. From germline, CDR1 is SGHNT and CDR2 YYREEE (reference sequence). The CDR3 sequence: CASSLGTGSQPQHF. In DNA, the CDR3 is TGTGCCAGCAGCTTGGGGACAGGGAGTCAGCCCCAGCATTTT. The full variable domain, completed using reference TRBV5-4 and TRBJ1-5, is ETGVTQSPTHLIKTRGQQVTLRCSSQSGHNTVSWYQQALGQGPQFIFQYYREEENGRGNFPPRFSGLQFPNYSSELNVNALELDDSALYLCASSLGTGSQPQHFGDGTRLSIL.

The V and J genes are TRBV28 and TRBJ1-5; TRBD1 is a possible D gene (5 bases). CDR1 and CDR2 (germline): MDHEN, SYDVKM. This CDR3 has 15 residues. The V end lost 2 bases, the J end lost 2 bases, and 10 bases lay between the germline ends. CDR3 nucleotide sequence: TGTGCCAGCAGTTTAGTGCAGGGTGGCAATCAGCCCCAGCATTTT. Its protein product is CASSLVQGGNQPQHF.

The chain is built from TRBV18 and TRBJ2-5; D not certain. The V gene lost 6 bases and the J gene lost 2 bases, with 4 bases spanning the gap. Germline V gene lookup returns CDR1 KGHSH and CDR2 LQKENI. The CDR3 sequence is 11 residues long. The CDR3 loop is CASSPQETQYF. In nucleotides, the CDR3 is TGTGCCAGCTCCCCGCAAGAGACCCAGTACTTC.

V usage is TRBV30 and J usage is TRBJ2-3; TRBD2 agrees at 7 bases. The CDR3 has 14 residues. The germline CDR1 and CDR2 sequences are GTSNPN and SVGIG (reference sequence). The ends lost 2 bases at V and 3 bases at J; junction bases unmatched: 5. The DNA for the CDR3 is TGTGCCTGGAGTTGGGCGGGAGTGACAGATACGCAGTATTTT. Translating gives CAWSWAGVTDTQYF.

V is TRBV27 and J is TRBJ1-5; TRBD1 might be the D (6 bases). V was pared by 5 bases and J by 0 bases, with 17 bases between. CDR1 is MNHEY, CDR2 SMNVEV, per germline (reference sequence). This CDR3 spans 17 amino acids. CDR3: CASSGPQGAGSNQPQHF. CDR3 nucleotides: TGTGCCAGCAGTGGTCCACAGGGCGCGGGTAGCAATCAGCCCCAGCATTTT.

This clone is a singleton in its sample. The chain joins TRBV13 to TRBJ2-3; 11 nucleotides match TRBD2. The CDR3 is 19 residues long. CDR1 is PRHDT and CDR2 is FYEKMQ in the germline V gene (reference sequence). V trimming: 0 bases; J trimming: 2 bases; junction bases outside the gene matches: 10. The CDR3 loop is CASSLGLGLADLPTDTQYF. DNA for the CDR3: TGTGCCAGCAGCTTAGGCCTGGGACTAGCGGATCTACCCACAGATACGCAGTATTTT.

Note on this clone: The sample holds other DNA sequences that translate to the same CDR3. The chain joins TRBV19 to TRBJ2-7; 9 positions match TRBD1. The V segment lost 6 bases and the J segment 3 bases; nucleotides outside the gene matches: 6. There are 14 residues in the CDR3. CDR1 and CDR2 from the germline V gene are LNHDA and SQIVND (reference sequence). CDR3 coding DNA: TGTGCCAGTAGCAGACAGGGGGGCGGCTACGAGCAGTACTTC. Translation: CASSRQGGGYEQYF. The full variable domain, rest sourced from reference TRBV19 and TRBJ2-7, is DGGITQSPKYLFRKEGQNVTLSCEQNLNHDAMYWYRQDPGQGLRLIYYSQIVNDFQKGDIAEGYSVSREKKESFPLTVTSAQKNPTAFYLCASSRQGGGYEQYFGPGTRLTVT.

This clone was seen a single time. The CDR3 region is CASSQWAQGSGNQPQHF. The DNA of the CDR3 is TGCGCCAGCAGTCAATGGGCACAGGGATCGGGAAATCAGCCCCAGCATTTT. The J gene is TRBJ1-5, the V gene TRBV23-1; weak D call: TRBD1 (6 bases). TRBV23-1 is identified as an open reading frame with a role that is uncertain. The CDR3 length is 17 residues. Trimming took off 1 base at V and 4 bases at J, with 17 bases between the two ends.